The sequence of this T cell receptor beta chain was determined in a study of blood T cells in healthy people across ages. To note about this clonotype: Its antigen remains unidentified.

A second PCR, run for about 6 to 12 cycles, used a sample-barcoded 5' primer plus a J-beta primer mix. TCRdb ran MiXCR on the 5' RACE reads and lists one entry per CDR3 protein. The table shows around 800,000 distinct CDR3 sequences, with 62% occurring only once. Germline CDR1 reads SQVTM; CDR2 reads ANQGSEA. Trimming took 6 bases from V and 6 from J; bases not matched to a gene: 10. The CDR3 is 14 residues long. Findings and caveats of the study: Greater diversity and more naive CD4+ cells were seen in long-lived donors than in aged donors.

Healthy Caucasian individuals from Russia aged roughly 6 to 100 served as donors. Every sample gave at least 5 micrograms of total RNA when it was extracted. The material sequenced was blood. The V gene is TRBV29-1, the J gene TRBJ2-1; TRBD2 aligns across 8 bases. The TCR comes from a man under 40 in good health. DNA of the CDR3: TGCAGCGTGCAAGAAAGCGGGGGTGGCAATGAGCAGTTCTTC. Amino acid sequence: CSVQESGGGNEQFF.